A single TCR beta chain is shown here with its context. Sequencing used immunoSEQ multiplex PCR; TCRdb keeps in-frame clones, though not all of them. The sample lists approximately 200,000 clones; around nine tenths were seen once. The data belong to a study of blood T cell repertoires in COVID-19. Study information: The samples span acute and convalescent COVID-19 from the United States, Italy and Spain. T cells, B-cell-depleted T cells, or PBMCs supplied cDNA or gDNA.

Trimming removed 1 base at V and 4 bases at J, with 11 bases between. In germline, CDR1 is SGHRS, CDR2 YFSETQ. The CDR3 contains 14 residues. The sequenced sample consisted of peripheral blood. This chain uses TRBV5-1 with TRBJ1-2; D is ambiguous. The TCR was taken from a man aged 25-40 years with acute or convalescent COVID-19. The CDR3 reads CASSLYDFSYGYTF. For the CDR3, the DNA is TGCGCCAGCAGCTTGTACGACTTTTCCTATGGCTACACCTTC.